This T cell receptor beta chain was profiled in a study of PD-1 blockade in classical Hodgkin lymphoma. Study outcomes and limitations: Whoever responded completely had baseline diversity much like that seen in newly diagnosed patients.

CDR1 is SEHNR and CDR2 is FQNEAQ in the germline V gene (reference sequence). The CDR3 loop spans 12 amino acids. V shed 2 bases and J shed 11 bases, with 9 bases lying between them. This table comes from immunoSEQ multiplex PCR, and its TCRdb copy is limited to in-frame clones, with some not included. This sample has 90,000 to 100,000 clones, with 78% found just once. The time point: cycle 4 day 1 (C4D1), after around six weeks of nivolumab. Following autologous stem cell transplantation, relapse occurred in every patient, and exposure to brentuximab vedotin varied. This clone was seen a few times. What it recognizes is unknown.

The sequencing here drew on peripheral blood mononuclear cells (PBMCs), taken before the fourth cycle of nivolumab. This sequence originates from a human donor with classical Hodgkin lymphoma. This chain uses TRBV7-9 with TRBJ1-4; no clear D gene. CDR3 amino acids: CASSLRGTKLFF. DNA for the CDR3: TGTGCCAGCAGCTTACGAGGCACGAAACTGTTTTTT.